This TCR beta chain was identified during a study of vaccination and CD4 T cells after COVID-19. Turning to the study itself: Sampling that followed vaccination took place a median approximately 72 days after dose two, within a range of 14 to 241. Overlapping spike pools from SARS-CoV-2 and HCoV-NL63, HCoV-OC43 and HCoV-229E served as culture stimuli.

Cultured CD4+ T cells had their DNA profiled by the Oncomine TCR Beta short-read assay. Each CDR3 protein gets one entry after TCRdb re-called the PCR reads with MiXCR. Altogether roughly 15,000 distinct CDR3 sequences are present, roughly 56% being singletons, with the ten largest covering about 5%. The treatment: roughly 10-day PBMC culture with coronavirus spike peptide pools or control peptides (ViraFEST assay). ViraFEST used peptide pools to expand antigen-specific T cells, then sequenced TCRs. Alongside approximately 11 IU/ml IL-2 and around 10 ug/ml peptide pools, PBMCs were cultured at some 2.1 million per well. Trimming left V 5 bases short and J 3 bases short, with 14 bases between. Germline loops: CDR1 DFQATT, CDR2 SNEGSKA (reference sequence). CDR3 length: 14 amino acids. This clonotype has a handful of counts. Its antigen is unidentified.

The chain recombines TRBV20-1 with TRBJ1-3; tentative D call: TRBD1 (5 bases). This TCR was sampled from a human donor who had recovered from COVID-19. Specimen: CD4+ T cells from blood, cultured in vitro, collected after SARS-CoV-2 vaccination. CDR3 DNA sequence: TGCAGTGCTCCGGGGACCTCCAGTGGAAACACCATATATTTT. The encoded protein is CSAPGTSSGNTIYF.